This TCR beta chain is from a study of blood T cells in healthy people across ages. Germline CDR1 reads SGHVS; CDR2 reads FNYEAQ. The CDR3 is made up of 15 amino acids. As regards this clonotype: Antigen specificity is unknown. A much larger clone is a single base away; this may be a read error.

Next came a second PCR, run for about 7 to 11 cycles, which used a sample-barcoded 5' primer along with a J-beta primer mix. A tag from a template-switch adaptor with 12 random nucleotides marked each cDNA molecule. TCRdb re-analysed the 5' RACE reads in MiXCR, keeping a single row per CDR3 protein. The repertoire has around 2 million distinct CDR3 sequences, roughly two fifths of them found once; the top ten carry about 21%. The study, taken as a whole, reports: A strong correlation was found between TCR beta diversity and the percentage of naive T cells.

This rearrangement joins TRBV7-6 to TRBJ2-6; 8 bases agree with TRBD1. Sequencing was carried out using blood. This receptor was taken from a human donor in good health. CDR3 in DNA: TGTGCCAGCAGTAGCAGGGGGCGTGGGGCCAACGTCCCGACTTTC. It encodes CASSSRGRGANVPTF.